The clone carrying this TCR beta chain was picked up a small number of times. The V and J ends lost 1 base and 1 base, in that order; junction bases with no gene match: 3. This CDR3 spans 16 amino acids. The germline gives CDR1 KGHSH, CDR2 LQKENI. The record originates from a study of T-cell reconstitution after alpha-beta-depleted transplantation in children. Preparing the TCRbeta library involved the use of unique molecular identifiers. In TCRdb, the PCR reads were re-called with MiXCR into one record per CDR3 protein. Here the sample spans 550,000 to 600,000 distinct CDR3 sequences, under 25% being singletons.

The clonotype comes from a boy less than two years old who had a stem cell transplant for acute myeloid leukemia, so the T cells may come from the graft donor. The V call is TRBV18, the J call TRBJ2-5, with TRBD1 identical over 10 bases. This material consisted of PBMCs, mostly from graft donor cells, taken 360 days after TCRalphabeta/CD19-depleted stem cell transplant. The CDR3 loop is CASSPRRTGGQETQYF. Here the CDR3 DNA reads TGTGCCAGCTCACCACGAAGGACAGGGGGCCAAGAGACCCAGTACTTC. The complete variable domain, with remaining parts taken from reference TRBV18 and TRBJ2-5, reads NAGVMQNPRHLVRRRGQEARLRCSPMKGHSHVYWYRQLPEEGLKFMVYLQKENIIDESGMPKERFSAEFPKEGPSILRIQQVVRGDSAAYFCASSPRRTGGQETQYFGPGTRLLVL.